This T cell receptor (beta chain) emerged from a study of CD8+ T cells in alopecia areata. Turning to the study itself: Treated patients were given 5 to 10 mg oral tofacitinib twice daily.

Stated treatment: oral pan-JAK inhibitor, 5-10 mg twice daily. Following extraction, RNA underwent reverse transcription to cDNA, which served as the sequencing template. Clones were sequenced by immunoSEQ multiplex PCR, and TCRdb holds only the in-frame ones, with some missing. The sample records roughly 200,000 clones, about 60% being singletons. Worth noting for this clone: Its antigen is unidentified.

Points from the study as a whole: Persistence in scalp and blood during tofacitinib was observed for many expanded lesional clones. Scalp clonality and expanded CD8+ clones among the top 100 fell significantly with tofacitinib.

This sequence originates from a human donor with alopecia areata. Sequenced here: CD8+ T cells sorted from blood, sampled at week 24, from a patient treated with tofacitinib.

CDR3 sequence (DNA): TGTGCCAGCAGTGAAACTAGCGGGGGGGCCCCCTACGAGCAGTACTTC. Protein product: CASSETSGGAPYEQYF. The chain has TRBV2 and TRBJ2-7, with TRBD2 matching over 13 bases. The CDR3 runs 16 residues. CDR1 is SNHLY, CDR2 FYNNEI, per germline. V shed 2 bases and J 2 bases; nucleotides not matched to a gene: 3. Combining the CDR3 with reference TRBV2 and TRBJ2-7 gives the whole variable domain EPEVTQTPSHQVTQMGQEVILRCVPISNHLYFYWYRQILGQKVEFLVSFYNNEISEKSEIFDDQFSVERPDGSNFTLKIRSTKLEDSAMYFCASSETSGGAPYEQYFGPGTRLTVT.